This is a list of T cell receptor beta chains from one sample in a study of OX40 agonist ivuxolimab in advanced cancers. Produced via immunoSEQ multiplex PCR; TCRdb's table is partial and in-frame only. The repertoire holds around 69,000 clones, with approximately 86% as singletons. Sequences were derived from CD4+ or CD8+ T cells sorted from blood, sampled in a trial of the OX40 agonist ivuxolimab. The receptors originated from an adult with an advanced solid tumor such as melanoma, head and neck, liver or kidney cancer. CDR3s include the opening cysteine and the closing phenylalanine or tryptophan.

TRBJ2-7	TRBV4-3	CASSQDLEGGQYF
TRBJ2-2	TRBV7-3	CASTSEIGPNTGELFF
TRBJ2-3	TRBV27	CASRGGSGGTTDTQYF
TRBJ1-3	TRBV6-5	CASSLGRTIYF
TRBJ1-4	TRBV19	CASSIDLTGKEKLFF
TRBJ2-2	TRBV5-1	CASSPGPGQGAGGELFF
TRBJ1-3	TRBV7-2	CASSLEASSGNTIYF
TRBJ1-1	TRBV29-1	CSPTRQANTEAFF
TRBJ2-2	TRBV11-3	CASSQVAGELFF
TRBJ1-2	TRBV14	CASSQGLGGYTF
TRBJ2-2	TRBV5-1	CASSLEIVAGELFF
TRBJ1-3	TRBV9	CASSGQRDNFGNTIYF
TRBJ1-6	TRBV2	CASSGVTYSPLHF
TRBJ2-5	TRBV4-3	CASSQDHRVAGGTQYF
TRBJ1-2	TRBV2	CASSKPGQGVDGYTF
TRBJ1-2	TRBV28	CASTGTDSYGYTF